This T cell receptor beta chain came from a study of cytomegalovirus exposure and HLA in healthy donors. Primers included in the PCR were 60 Vbeta and 13 Jbeta primers. Some clones are missing from TCRdb's copy, which holds only in-frame ones; the method was immunoSEQ multiplex PCR. The sample lists some 60,000 clones; about 69% were seen once. This clone was picked up one time. CDR3 size: 17 residues. CDR1 KGHSH and CDR2 LQKENI come from the germline V gene. V shed 3 bases, J shed 4 bases, and the junction held 11 bases outside the gene matches. This TCR was recovered from a woman younger than 45 in good health and CMV-seronegative. The specimen was PBMCs. The chain couples TRBV18 to TRBJ1-2; TRBD1 matches 10 bases. The CDR3 coding sequence is TGTGCCAGCTCACCTCACCACGGGGACAGGGGAACCTATGGCTACACCTTC. The encoded protein is CASSPHHGDRGTYGYTF.